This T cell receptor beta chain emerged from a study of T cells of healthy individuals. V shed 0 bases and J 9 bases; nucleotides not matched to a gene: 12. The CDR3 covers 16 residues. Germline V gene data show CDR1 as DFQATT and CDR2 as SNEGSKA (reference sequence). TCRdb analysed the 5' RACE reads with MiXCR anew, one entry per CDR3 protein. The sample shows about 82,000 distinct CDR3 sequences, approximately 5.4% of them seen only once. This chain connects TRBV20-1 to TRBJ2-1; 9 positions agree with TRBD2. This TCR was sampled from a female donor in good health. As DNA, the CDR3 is TGCAGTGCTAGAGATATAACTAGCGGGTTAGGACGTGAGCAGTTCTTC. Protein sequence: CSARDITSGLGREQFF.